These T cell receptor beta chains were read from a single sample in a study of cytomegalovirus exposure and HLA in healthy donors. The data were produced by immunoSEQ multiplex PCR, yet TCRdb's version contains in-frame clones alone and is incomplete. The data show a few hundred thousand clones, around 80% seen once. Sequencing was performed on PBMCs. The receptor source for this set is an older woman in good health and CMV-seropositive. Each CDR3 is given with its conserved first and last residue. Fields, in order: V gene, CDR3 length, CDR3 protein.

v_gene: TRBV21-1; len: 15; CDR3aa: CATSPSAGNSNEQFF
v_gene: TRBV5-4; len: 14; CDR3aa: CASSSSGTYNEQFF
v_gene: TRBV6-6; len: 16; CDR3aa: CASGSGQGLFGGGYTF
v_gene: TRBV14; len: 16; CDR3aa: CASSQGGVFLNTEAFF
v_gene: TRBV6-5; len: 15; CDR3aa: CASSVGQGRSYEQYF
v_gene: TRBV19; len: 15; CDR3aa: CASSTTGVGKEKLFF
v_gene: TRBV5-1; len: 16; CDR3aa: CASSLDAGGRGTEAFF
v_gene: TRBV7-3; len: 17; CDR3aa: CASSQNGRGRVGTEAFF
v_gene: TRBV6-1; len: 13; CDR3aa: CASSEALGGEQYF
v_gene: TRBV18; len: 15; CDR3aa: CASSPQAGGNQPQHF
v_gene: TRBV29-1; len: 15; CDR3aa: CSALRGGRAWNEQFF
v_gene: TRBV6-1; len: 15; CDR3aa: CASRENSGRAYEQYF
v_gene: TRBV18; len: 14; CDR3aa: CASSPSGVRETQYF
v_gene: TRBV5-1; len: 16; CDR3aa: CASSYSGGLAGETQYF
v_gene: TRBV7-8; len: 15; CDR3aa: CASSLLAGIGNEQFF
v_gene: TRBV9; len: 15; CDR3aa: CASSVGTGGPYEQYF
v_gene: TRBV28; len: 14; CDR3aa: CASSSSQGNTEAFF
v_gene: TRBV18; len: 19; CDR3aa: CASSRTNKTGMAGGQPQHF
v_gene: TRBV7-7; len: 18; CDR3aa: CASSLAWDRPNSNQPQHF
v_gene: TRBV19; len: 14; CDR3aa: CASQQPQGNYGYTF
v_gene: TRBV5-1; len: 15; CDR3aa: CASSIQDRRTGELFF
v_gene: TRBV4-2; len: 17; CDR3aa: CASSQDPGGSTLYEQYF
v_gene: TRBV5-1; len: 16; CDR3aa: CASSQTGSEEGETQYF
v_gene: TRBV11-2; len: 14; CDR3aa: CASSLDSFYNEQFF
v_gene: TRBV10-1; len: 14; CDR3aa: CASSKQGNPTEAFF
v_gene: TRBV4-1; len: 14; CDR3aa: CASSRDTSNQPQHF
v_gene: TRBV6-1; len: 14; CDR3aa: CASISDRDHTEAFF
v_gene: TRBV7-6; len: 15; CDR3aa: CASSLEANLRYEQYF
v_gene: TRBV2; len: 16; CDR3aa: CASRSDRDENTGELFF
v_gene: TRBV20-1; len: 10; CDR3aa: CRPTGNEQFF
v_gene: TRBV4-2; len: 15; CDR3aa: CASSQDRWARNEQFF
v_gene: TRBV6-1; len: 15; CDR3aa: CASSEHGQGFSAQHF
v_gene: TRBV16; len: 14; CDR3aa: CASSYDRVNYGYTF
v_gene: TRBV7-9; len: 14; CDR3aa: CSSSLVSGGYGYTF
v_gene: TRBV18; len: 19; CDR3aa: CASSPEIQAGHNRQETQYF
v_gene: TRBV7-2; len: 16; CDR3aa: CASRTSGTGAPYEQYF
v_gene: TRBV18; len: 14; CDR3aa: CASSPPGQSYEQYF
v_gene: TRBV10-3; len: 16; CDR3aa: CAISDFTPEGGYEQYF
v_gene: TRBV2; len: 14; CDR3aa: CASSGASGADTQYF
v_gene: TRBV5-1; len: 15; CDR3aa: CASSLGRGLNSPLHF